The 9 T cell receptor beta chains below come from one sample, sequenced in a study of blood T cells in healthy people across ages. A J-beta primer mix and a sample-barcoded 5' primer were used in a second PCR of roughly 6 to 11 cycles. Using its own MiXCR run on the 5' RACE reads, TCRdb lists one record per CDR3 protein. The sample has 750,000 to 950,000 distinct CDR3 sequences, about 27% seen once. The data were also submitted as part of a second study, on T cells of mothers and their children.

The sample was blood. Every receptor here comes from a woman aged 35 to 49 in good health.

The CDR3 DNA reads as TGTGCCAGCAGCTCATCACCCGGGACAGGGGTTTTCTACGAGCAGTACTTC. This sequence encodes CASSSSPGTGVFYEQYF. V is TRBV7-9 and J is TRBJ2-4, with TRBD1 matching 10 bases. The assigned J gene may be wrong: the sequence end matches TRBJ2-7 better. The germline CDR1 and CDR2 sequences are SEHNR and FQNEAQ (reference sequence). The length of the CDR3 is 17 residues.

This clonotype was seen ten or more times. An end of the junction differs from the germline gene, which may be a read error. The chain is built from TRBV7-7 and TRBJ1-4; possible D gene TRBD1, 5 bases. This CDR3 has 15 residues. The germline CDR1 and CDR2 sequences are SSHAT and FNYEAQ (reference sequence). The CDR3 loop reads CASSASGKGNEKLFF. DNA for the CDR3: TGTGCTAGCAGCGCCTCAGGGAAGGGGAATGAAAAACTGTTTTTT.

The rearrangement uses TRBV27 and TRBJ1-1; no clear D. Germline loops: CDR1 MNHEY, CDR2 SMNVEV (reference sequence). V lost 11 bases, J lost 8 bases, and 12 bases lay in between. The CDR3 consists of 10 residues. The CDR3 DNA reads TGTGCCCGTGACATAATCGAAGCTTTCTTT. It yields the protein CARDIIEAFF.

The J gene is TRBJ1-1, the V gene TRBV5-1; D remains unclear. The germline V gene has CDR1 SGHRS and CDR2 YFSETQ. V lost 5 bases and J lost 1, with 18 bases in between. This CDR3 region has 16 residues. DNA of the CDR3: TGCGCCAGCAGTCCGATCTCCGTAAGGCCGAACACTGAAGCTTTCTTT. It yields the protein CASSPISVRPNTEAFF.

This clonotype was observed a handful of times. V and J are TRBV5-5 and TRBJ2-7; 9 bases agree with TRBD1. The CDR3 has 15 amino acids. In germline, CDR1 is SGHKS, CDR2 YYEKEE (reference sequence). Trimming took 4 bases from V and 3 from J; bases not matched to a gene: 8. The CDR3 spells CASSPRDRDDYEQYF. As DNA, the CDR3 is TGTGCCAGCAGCCCCCGGGACAGGGATGACTACGAGCAGTACTTC.

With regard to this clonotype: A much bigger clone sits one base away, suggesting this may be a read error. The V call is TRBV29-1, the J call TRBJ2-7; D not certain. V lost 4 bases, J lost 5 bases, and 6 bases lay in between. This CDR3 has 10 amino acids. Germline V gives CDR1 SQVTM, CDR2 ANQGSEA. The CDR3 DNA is TGCAGCGTTGGGCACGACGAGCAGTACTTC. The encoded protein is CSVGHDEQYF.

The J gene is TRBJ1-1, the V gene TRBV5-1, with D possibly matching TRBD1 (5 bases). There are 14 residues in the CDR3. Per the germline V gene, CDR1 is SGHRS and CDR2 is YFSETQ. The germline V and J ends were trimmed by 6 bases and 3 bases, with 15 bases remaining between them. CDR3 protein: CASNNGGEDTEAFF. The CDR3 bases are TGCGCCAGCAATAACGGGGGGGAGGACACTGAAGCTTTCTTT. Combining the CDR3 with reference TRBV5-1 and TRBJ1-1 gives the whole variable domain KAGVTQTPRYLIKTRGQQVTLSCSPISGHRSVSWYQQTPGQGLQFLFEYFSETQRNKGNFPGRFSGRQFSNSRSEMNVSTLELGDSALYLCASNNGGEDTEAFFGQGTRLTVV.

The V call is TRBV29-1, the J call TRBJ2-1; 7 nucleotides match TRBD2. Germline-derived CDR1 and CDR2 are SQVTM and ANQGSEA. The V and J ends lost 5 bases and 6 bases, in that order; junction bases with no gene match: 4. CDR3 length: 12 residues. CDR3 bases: TGCAGCGTTATGGGGGGGATCAATGAGCAGTTCTTC. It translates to CSVMGGINEQFF.

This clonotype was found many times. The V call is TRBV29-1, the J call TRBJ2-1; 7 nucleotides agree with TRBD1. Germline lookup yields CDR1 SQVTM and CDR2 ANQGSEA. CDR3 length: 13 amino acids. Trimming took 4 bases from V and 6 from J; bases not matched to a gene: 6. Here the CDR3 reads CSVGRGLGNEQFF. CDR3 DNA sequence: TGCAGCGTTGGTAGGGGGCTAGGCAATGAGCAGTTCTTC.